These 29 T cell receptor beta chains were all obtained from the same sample, sequenced in a study of OX40 agonist ivuxolimab in advanced cancers. The protocol was immunoSEQ multiplex PCR, while the TCRdb copy is restricted to in-frame clones and leaves out a portion. The sample records around 74,000 clones, roughly 90% being singletons. This specimen consisted of CD4+ or CD8+ T cells sorted from blood, obtained in a trial of the OX40 agonist ivuxolimab. Source of these receptors: an adult with an advanced solid tumor such as melanoma, head and neck, liver or kidney cancer.

The chain carries TRBV5-1 and TRBJ2-6; D is uncertain. CDR3 length: 18 residues. With 2 bases removed from V and 0 bases from J, the gap between germline ends came to 15 bases. CDR1 is SGHRS, CDR2 YFSETQ, per germline. The CDR3 DNA is TGCGCCAGCAGCTTCCTCCCGGGCGGTAGCTCTGGGGCCAACGTCCTGACTTTC. Protein sequence: CASSFLPGGSSGANVLTF.

This clone was counted a few times. The CDR3 DNA is TGTGCCAGCAGTTACCCTAGTGGTGACAATGAGCAGTTCTTC. Its protein product is CASSYPSGDNEQFF. The chain joins TRBV6-6 to TRBJ2-1; D gene ambiguous. The CDR3 is 14 residues long. Trimming left V 2 bases short and J 5 bases short, with 10 bases between. The germline V gene encodes CDR1 MNHNY and CDR2 SVGAGI (reference sequence).

The chain employs TRBV30 and TRBJ2-5; D perhaps matches TRBD1 (6 bases). The CDR3 contains 15 residues. Looked up from germline, CDR1 is GTSNPN and CDR2 is SVGIG (reference sequence). V shed 3 bases and J shed 2 bases, with 16 bases lying between them. CDR3 DNA sequence: TGTGCCTGGAGGCAGGGACACTTCAATCAAGAGACCCAGTACTTC. It specifies CAWRQGHFNQETQYF.

This chain joins TRBV19 and TRBJ1-1; possibly TRBD1 for D (6 bases). The germline V and J ends were trimmed by 5 bases and 4 bases, with 17 bases remaining between them. From germline, CDR1 is LNHDA and CDR2 SQIVND (reference sequence). There are 15 residues in the CDR3. The CDR3 DNA sequence: TGTGCCAGTAGTCCACGGGGGCTGAGGGTCACTGAAGCTTTCTTT. Encoded protein: CASSPRGLRVTEAFF.

This sequence joins TRBV9 and TRBJ1-4; D call uncertain. Trimming removed 3 bases at V and 4 bases at J, with 7 bases between. This CDR3 comprises 13 residues. CDR1 and CDR2 (germline): SGDLS, YYNGEE. The CDR3 sequence is CASSAHGNEKLFF. The CDR3 coding sequence is TGTGCCAGCAGCGCACACGGTAATGAAAAACTGTTTTTT.

The chain combines TRBV7-8 with TRBJ1-3; no clear D. From germline, CDR1 is SGHVS and CDR2 FQNEAQ. CDR3 length: 20 amino acids. V was shortened by 1 base and J by 0 bases, with 22 bases between the two germline ends. The CDR3 DNA reads as TGTGCCAGCAGCTTAGGATTTTTCCGGCGGTCGCGCTACTCTGGAAACACCATATATTTT. Protein: CASSLGFFRRSRYSGNTIYF.

Only a few counts were recorded for this clone. The gene calls are TRBV9 and TRBJ2-3; unclear D gene. V lost 2 bases and J lost 7, with 11 bases in between. The CDR3 is made up of 13 amino acids. The V gene's germline CDR1 is SGDLS and CDR2 YYNGEE. The CDR3 coding sequence is TGTGCCAGCAGCGTGGGAAGAGGCAATACGCAGTATTTT. It is translated as CASSVGRGNTQYF.

The chain is built from TRBV9 and TRBJ1-2, with D hard to call. The CDR3 totals 14 residues. V shed 0 bases and J shed 7 bases, with 13 bases lying between them. In germline, CDR1 is SGDLS, CDR2 YYNGEE. The CDR3 nucleotides are TGTGCCAGCAGCGTAGACTCAGGCGGCGGTGGCTACACCTTC. Its translation is CASSVDSGGGGYTF.

This chain connects TRBV7-2 to TRBJ2-2, with D perhaps TRBD1 or TRBD2 (5 bases each). CDR1 is SGHTA, CDR2 FQGNSA, per germline. This CDR3 is built from 19 residues. V lost 1 base, J lost 4 bases, and 22 bases lay in between. CDR3 region: CASSLVRVGTRTGTGELFF. The DNA for the CDR3 is TGTGCCAGCAGCTTAGTTCGGGTAGGGACCAGAACGGGCACCGGGGAGCTGTTTTTT.

The chain employs TRBV21-1 and TRBJ2-7; the table assigns TRBD1, which was not confirmed against the DNA. TRBV21-1 is marked as a pseudogene. The CDR3 loop spans 14 amino acids. The CDR3 DNA follows: TGTGCCAGACCCAGGGCATCCCTCTCCTACGAGCAGTACTTC. Its protein product is CARPRASLSYEQYF.

The chain links TRBV19 to TRBJ2-7, with D perhaps TRBD1 (7 bases). Trimming pared 3 bases from V and 3 bases from J, leaving 12 bases between. The CDR3 spans 14 residues. The V gene's germline CDR1 is LNHDA and CDR2 SQIVND (reference sequence). CDR3 amino acids: CASSIGQGGYEQYF. CDR3 nucleotides: TGTGCCAGTAGTATCGGGCAGGGGGGCTACGAGCAGTACTTC.

This rearrangement joins TRBV6-4 to TRBJ2-3; unclear D gene. Germline CDR1 MRHNA, CDR2 SNTAGT. Trimming left V 1 base short and J 2 bases short, with 1 base between. The length of the CDR3 is 12 residues. The CDR3 here is CASSDYTDTQYF. CDR3 bases: TGTGCCAGCAGTGACTACACAGATACGCAGTATTTT.

The CDR3 DNA follows: TGTGCCAGCACCGAAAACCCAGGGAACACTGAAGCTTTCTTT. Translation: CASTENPGNTEAFF. The chain couples TRBV5-6 to TRBJ1-1; D gene ambiguous. CDR3 length: 14 amino acids. CDR1 is SGHDT and CDR2 is YYEEEE in the germline V gene. The ends were cut back, 6 bases at V and 1 base at J, with 13 bases in the middle.

The chain is built from TRBV6-6 and TRBJ2-7, with D perhaps TRBD1 (5 bases). The CDR3 is made up of 16 amino acids. V gave up 0 bases and J gave up 0 bases, with 12 bases separating them. Looked up from germline, CDR1 is MNHNY and CDR2 is SVGAGI (reference sequence). The DNA of the CDR3 is TGTGCCAGCAGTTACTCGGGCGCCCAGGGCTCCTACGAGCAGTACTTC. It translates to CASSYSGAQGSYEQYF.

This clone was recorded only once. The J gene is TRBJ2-7, the V gene TRBV5-4, with 8 bases fitting TRBD1. The CDR3 is 15 amino acids. V lost 2 bases and J lost 1; bases outside the gene matches: 5. Germline assignment: CDR1 SGHNT and CDR2 YYREEE (reference sequence). CDR3 in DNA: TGTGCCAGCAGCTTAGACAGGGGTCGGTCCTACGAGCAGTACTTC. Its protein is CASSLDRGRSYEQYF.

The count of this clone is one. This sequence joins TRBV7-9 and TRBJ2-3; tentative D call: TRBD2 (5 bases). CDR1 and CDR2 (germline): SEHNR, FQNEAQ (reference sequence). V lost 4 bases, J lost 1 base, and 12 bases lay in between. The CDR3 extends over 15 amino acids. Written as DNA, the CDR3 is TGTGCCAGCAGCTCAACCCCACTAGGCACAGATACGCAGTATTTT. This gives the protein CASSSTPLGTDTQYF.

The rearrangement uses TRBV28 and TRBJ2-7; 9 bases map to TRBD1. Germline lookup yields CDR1 MDHEN and CDR2 SYDVKM. Unmatched junction bases numbered 0, after V lost 6 bases and J lost 3 bases. The CDR3 has 12 residues. As DNA, the CDR3 is TGTGCCAGCAGGGGACAGGGCTACGAGCAGTACTTC. Translated, it gives CASRGQGYEQYF. The variable domain in full, with the rest retrieved from reference TRBV28 and TRBJ2-7, is DVKVTQSSRYLVKRTGEKVFLECVQDMDHENMFWYRQDPGLGLRLIYFSYDVKMKEKGDIPEGYSVSREKKERFSLILESASTNQTSMYLCASRGQGYEQYFGPGTRLTVT.

This clone was seen a few times. This chain uses TRBV30 with TRBJ1-1; no definite D call. V dropped 1 base and J dropped 1 base, with 10 bases sitting between them. Germline values: CDR1 GTSNPN, CDR2 SVGIG (reference sequence). CDR3 size: 14 residues. DNA for the CDR3: TGTGCCTGGAGTGCGGGAGTGTCGAACACTGAAGCTTTCTTT. This gives the protein CAWSAGVSNTEAFF.

The J gene is TRBJ2-2, the V gene TRBV2; D unresolved. The CDR3 has 15 amino acids. Germline lookup yields CDR1 SNHLY and CDR2 FYNNEI. V lost 2 bases and J 6 bases, leaving 13 bases between the germline ends. This chain's CDR3 is CASSEFATPAGELFF. CDR3 nucleotide sequence: TGTGCCAGCAGTGAATTCGCAACCCCGGCCGGGGAGCTGTTTTTT. Based on the CDR3 plus reference TRBV2 and TRBJ2-2, the full variable domain is EPEVTQTPSHQVTQMGQEVILRCVPISNHLYFYWYRQILGQKVEFLVSFYNNEISEKSEIFDDQFSVERPDGSNFTLKIRSTKLEDSAMYFCASSEFATPAGELFFGEGSRLTVL.

The chain links TRBV7-9 to TRBJ1-1; D unclear. The CDR3 is made up of 11 amino acids. The germline V gene has CDR1 SEHNR and CDR2 FQNEAQ (reference sequence). V was shortened by 1 base and J by 8 bases, with 5 bases between the two germline ends. CDR3 DNA: TGTGCCAGCAGCTTAGAATCGGAAGCTTTCTTT. Its protein product is CASSLESEAFF.

The chain combines TRBV7-9 with TRBJ2-1; possible D gene TRBD2, 5 bases. CDR3 length: 17 residues. V was cut by 5 bases and J by 8 bases, with 25 bases left in between. The germline V gene encodes CDR1 SEHNR and CDR2 FQNEAQ (reference sequence). CDR3 in amino acids: CASSLSRRTRSVHEQFF. In DNA, the CDR3 is TGTGCCAGCAGCCTTAGTCGGAGGACCCGATCGGTCCATGAGCAGTTCTTC.

Sample share makes this clone medium-sized. The chain employs TRBV5-6 and TRBJ2-7; the match to TRBD2 covers 8 bases. This CDR3 is built from 15 residues. The J segment lost 2 bases and the V segment lost 4 bases, leaving 8 bases of the junction unmatched. Looked up from germline, CDR1 is SGHDT and CDR2 is YYEEEE. The CDR3 bases are TGTGCCAGCAGCCGAACCAGCGGGGGACCCTACGAGCAGTACTTC. Its protein is CASSRTSGGPYEQYF.

Comments on this clone: Germline and junction disagree at one end, which may indicate a read error. The V call is TRBV29-1, the J call TRBJ2-3; D call uncertain. This CDR3 contains 10 residues. CDR1 is SQVTM, CDR2 ANQGSEA, per germline. DNA of the CDR3: TGCAGCGTTGAAACAGCTACGCAGTATTTT. Residues: CSVETATQYF.

The chain employs TRBV18 and TRBJ1-1; D unclear. V was shortened by 1 base and J by 1 base, with 4 bases between the two germline ends. The CDR3 covers 13 residues. Germline CDR1 KGHSH, CDR2 LQKENI. The chain's CDR3 is CASSPQGNTEAFF. The DNA for the CDR3 is TGTGCCAGCTCACCACAGGGGAACACTGAAGCTTTCTTT.

This rearrangement joins TRBV6-1 to TRBJ1-1; D remains ambiguous. V was clipped by 3 bases and J by 0 bases, with 11 bases between them. The CDR3 sequence is 15 residues long. CDR1 MNHNS and CDR2 SASEGT come from the germline V gene. The CDR3 region is CASSDQGQMNTEAFF. The CDR3, as DNA: TGTGCCAGCAGTGATCAAGGGCAGATGAACACTGAAGCTTTCTTT.

This chain joins TRBV19 and TRBJ2-2, with TRBD2 matching 9 bases. Looked up from germline, CDR1 is LNHDA and CDR2 is SQIVND (reference sequence). The V and J ends lost 4 bases and 7 bases, in that order; junction bases with no gene match: 10. The CDR3 is made up of 16 amino acids. The DNA for the CDR3 is TGTGCCAGTAGTAACCCAGGACTAGCGCGTGTCGGGGAGCTGTTTTTT. Translating it yields CASSNPGLARVGELFF. Combining the CDR3 with reference TRBV19 and TRBJ2-2 gives the whole variable domain DGGITQSPKYLFRKEGQNVTLSCEQNLNHDAMYWYRQDPGQGLRLIYYSQIVNDFQKGDIAEGYSVSREKKESFPLTVTSAQKNPTAFYLCASSNPGLARVGELFFGEGSRLTVL.

The chain employs TRBV7-2 and TRBJ2-3; 10 nucleotides align to TRBD2. The CDR3 extends over 17 amino acids. J was trimmed by 2 bases and V by 5 bases; bases with no gene match: 10. The V gene's germline CDR1 is SGHTA and CDR2 FQGNSA. The CDR3 DNA reads as TGTGCCAGCAGCACCCAAAGCGGGAGGGCCGTCACAGATACGCAGTATTTT. Amino acid sequence: CASSTQSGRAVTDTQYF. Complete variable domain (other parts from reference TRBV7-2 and TRBJ2-3): GAGVSQSPSNKVTEKGKDVELRCDPISGHTALYWYRQSLGQGLEFLIYFQGNSAPDKSGLPSDRFSAERTGGSVSTLTIQRTQQEDSAVYLCASSTQSGRAVTDTQYFGPGTRLTVL.

The J gene is TRBJ1-2, the V gene TRBV2, with unresolved D. Deletions cut 7 bases from V and 5 bases from J, with 8 bases between. CDR3 size: 11 residues. The germline V gene has CDR1 SNHLY and CDR2 FYNNEI. CDR3: CASKTVYGYTF. The CDR3 DNA is TGTGCCAGCAAAACAGTTTATGGCTACACCTTC.

The chain joins TRBV29-1 to TRBJ1-3; D ambiguous. The CDR3 has 13 amino acids. V dropped 5 bases and J dropped 0 bases, with 8 bases sitting between them. Germline loops: CDR1 SQVTM, CDR2 ANQGSEA. CDR3 DNA sequence: TGCAGCGTTATTCAGAACTCTGGAAACACCATATATTTT. This translates into CSVIQNSGNTIYF.